One and the same sample provided the 6 T cell receptor beta chains below, sequenced in a study of blood T cell repertoires in COVID-19. This table comes from immunoSEQ multiplex PCR, and its TCRdb copy is limited to in-frame clones, with some not included. The data show about 150,000 clones, more than 80% seen once. Sequencing was performed on peripheral blood. The receptors were sampled from a man between 18 and 35 years old with COVID-19, enrolled during active disease.

This clone was detected once. The chain is built from TRBV18 and TRBJ2-7; TRBD1 matches 7 bases. J lost 6 bases, V lost 2 bases, and 16 bases had no gene match. Germline values: CDR1 KGHSH, CDR2 LQKENI. The CDR3 is 17 residues long. CDR3 bases: TGTGCCAGCTCACCATATAGAGGTGGGGACAGAAGAAGCGAGCAGTACTTC. Encoded protein: CASSPYRGGDRRSEQYF.

The J gene is TRBJ1-2, the V gene TRBV7-2, with D possibly being TRBD1 (5 bases). The CDR3 has 14 amino acids. Germline V gene data show CDR1 as SGHTA and CDR2 as FQGNSA. V was cut by 0 bases and J by 3 bases, with 8 bases left in between. The CDR3: CASSLARGHYGYTF. The CDR3 region has the DNA TGTGCCAGCAGCTTAGCGCGGGGACACTATGGCTACACCTTC.

The gene calls are TRBV7-2 and TRBJ2-7, with D possibly being TRBD2 (6 bases). The CDR3 runs 15 residues. V was pared by 4 bases and J by 1 base, with 14 bases between. CDR1 SGHTA and CDR2 FQGNSA come from the germline V gene. This CDR3 reads CASSSPGLISYEQYF. The DNA for the CDR3 is TGTGCCAGCAGCTCTCCGGGACTGATATCCTACGAGCAGTACTTC.

This clone was seen just once. The rearrangement links TRBV5-1 to TRBJ2-2; 8 bases are a match to TRBD2. J was trimmed by 4 bases and V by 4 bases; bases with no gene match: 6. Germline V gives CDR1 SGHRS, CDR2 YFSETQ. The CDR3 loop spans 15 amino acids. CDR3 DNA: TGCGCCAGCAGCCACGGGGGGGTTGGCACCGGGGAGCTGTTTTTT. Translating gives CASSHGGVGTGELFF.

This chain connects TRBV28 to TRBJ1-4; TRBD1 might be the D (6 bases). CDR1 MDHEN and CDR2 SYDVKM come from the germline V gene. The V end was cut by 5 bases, the J end by 4 bases, with 14 bases between. This CDR3 has 15 amino acids. In DNA form, the CDR3 reads TGTGCCAGCAGTGCCAACAGGGCGGGTAATGAAAAACTGTTTTTT. It encodes CASSANRAGNEKLFF.

V and J are TRBV7-9 and TRBJ2-5, with D uncertain. The CDR3 length is 19 residues. V was shortened by 1 base and J by 4 bases, with 25 bases between the two germline ends. In germline, CDR1 is SEHNR, CDR2 FQNEAQ (reference sequence). This chain's CDR3 is CASSLVILDSERISETQYF. CDR3 in DNA: TGTGCCAGCAGCTTAGTGATTCTTGACTCAGAGCGAATTTCAGAGACCCAGTACTTC.